This T cell receptor (beta chain) comes out of a study of blood T cell repertoires in COVID-19 (dated by TCRdb to 2020 to 2022). With regard to the full study: Samples from collaborators originated in the United States, Italy and Spain and spanned both the acute and convalescent phases of COVID-19. The prospective study material was composed of cDNA or gDNA derived from T cells, B-cell-depleted T cells, or PBMCs. The dataset comprised deeply sampled blood TCRbeta repertoires from subjects exposed to, actively infected with, or recovered from COVID-19. A freely available public database, intended as a resource for researchers studying the immune response to SARS-CoV-2, is where the repertoires were released. The samples were drawn from two sources: the first 160 participants of the ongoing ImmuneRACE study, and 950 to 1,500 subjects contributed by 6 global collaborators. Sample metadata almost always included a de-identified subject ID, COVID-19 status, age in years and sex. Where available, HLA class I and class II types were taken from metadata supplied by the sample provider and were not determined by assay-based typing.

TCRbeta CDR3 regions were amplified from genomic DNA by means of the immunoSEQ Assay, a bias-controlled multiplex PCR. On the study's bioinformatics: The number of nucleated cells in each sample was estimated by amplification of reference gene primers within the assay. To quantify the absolute abundance of each unique TCRbeta CDR3 rearrangement, sequence reads were collapsed and filtered. For each sample, productive Simpson clonality was calculated as the square root of Simpson's diversity index over productive rearrangements. TCRdb's version of the immuneACCESS table is confined to in-frame rearrangements and falls short of the full clone set. An unresolved V gene accounts for under half of the shortfall where checked; the remainder is of unknown origin. D and trimming were read from the DNA, whereas the V and J calls and clone size are those reported in that table. In all, the sample holds 65,000 or so clones, and about 88% of those were seen once. The top ten clonotypes cover roughly 1.3% of the sample.

A word on this clone: There is no known antigen for this receptor. No much larger clone exists at a distance of one base, and base qualities are not known.

The collaborating institutions used their own protocols to collect whole blood in K2EDTA tubes. For TCRbeta analysis, collaborators shipped samples as frozen whole blood, isolated PBMCs, or DNA extracted from either of those sample types. What the work shows at the level of the full study, not this receptor alone: The amount of clinical and demographic metadata varied by source and participant and was provided uncurated.

Its CDR3 holds 15 amino acids, cysteine through phenylalanine. The entry retains the CDR3 DNA only, 45 bases that are in frame from base 1. V loses 4 bases of germline sequence and J loses 0 bases, and the interval between the two ends is 12 bases. CDR1 and CDR2, per the germline V gene, are SGHTA and FQGNSA. This receptor was taken from a man aged 55-75 years with acute or convalescent COVID-19. The sequenced sample consisted of peripheral blood. The chain couples TRBV7-2 to TRBJ1-2, with the identity of the D gene unclear. The base sequence is TGTGCCAGCAGCTCATACGTGCGTTCTAACTATGGCTACACCTTC. It specifies CASSSYVRSNYGYTF.